What follows are 6 T cell receptor beta chains derived from one specimen sequenced in a study of T cell responses to AZD1222 COVID-19 vaccine. Some clones are missing from TCRdb's copy, which holds only in-frame ones; the method was immunoSEQ multiplex PCR. Of fewer than 150,000 clones in the sample, around 87% were seen once. Sequencing used peripheral blood, obtained on day 0 of AZD1222 vaccination. The receptors stem from an adult in good health.

This clone appeared a single time. This chain links TRBV6-5 with TRBJ1-1, with D maybe TRBD1 (5 bases). The CDR3 extends over 15 amino acids. Germline-derived CDR1 and CDR2 are MNHEY and SVGAGI. The ends were cut back, 0 bases at V and 6 bases at J, with 14 bases in the middle. The CDR3 here is CASSYSGATSPEAFF. The CDR3 nucleotides are TGTGCCAGCAGTTACTCCGGGGCCACGAGCCCTGAAGCTTTCTTT.

This chain uses TRBV28 with TRBJ1-2; unclear D gene. The V end lost 4 bases, the J end lost 4 bases, and 13 bases lay between the germline ends. This CDR3 is built from 14 residues. CDR1 is MDHEN, CDR2 SYDVKM, per germline. The CDR3 coding sequence is TGTGCCAGCAGTTCCACACTTGGAACCTATGGCTACACCTTC. This codes for CASSSTLGTYGYTF.

V gene TRBV5-4 combines with J gene TRBJ2-1; D uncertain. This CDR3 has 14 residues. The ends were cut back, 0 bases at V and 9 bases at J, with 13 bases in the middle. Germline V gene sequence: CDR1 SGHNT, CDR2 YYREEE (reference sequence). CDR3 sequence (DNA): TGTGCCAGCAGCTTGGGGGCCTTAGGCGGTGAGCAGTTCTTC. Its translation is CASSLGALGGEQFF.

The gene calls are TRBV6-1 and TRBJ2-7; D gene uncertain. Deletions cut 3 bases from V and 3 bases from J, with 12 bases between. The V gene's germline CDR1 is MNHNS and CDR2 SASEGT. This CDR3 comprises 14 residues. The CDR3 protein is CASSEGPGFYEQYF. As DNA, the CDR3 is TGTGCCAGCAGTGAGGGCCCCGGGTTCTACGAGCAGTACTTC.

The chain combines TRBV6-2 or TRBV6-3 with TRBJ2-1; TRBD2 matches 7 bases. The junction had 15 bases not matched to a gene; V was cut back by 6 bases and J by 4 bases. Germline lookup yields CDR1 MNHEY and CDR2 SVGEGT. The CDR3 loop spans 17 amino acids. CDR3 region: CASRPQNLADSYNEQFF. CDR3 nucleotide sequence: TGTGCCAGCAGACCTCAAAATCTAGCGGACTCTTACAATGAGCAGTTCTTC.

This chain links TRBV19 with TRBJ1-6; D not certain. The CDR3 has 14 amino acids. V dropped 0 bases and J dropped 9 bases, with 9 bases sitting between them. Germline lookup yields CDR1 LNHDA and CDR2 SQIVND (reference sequence). The CDR3 nucleotides are TGTGCCAGTAGTATAGATCACCAGGCTTCACCCCTCCACTTT. Translating gives CASSIDHQASPLHF.